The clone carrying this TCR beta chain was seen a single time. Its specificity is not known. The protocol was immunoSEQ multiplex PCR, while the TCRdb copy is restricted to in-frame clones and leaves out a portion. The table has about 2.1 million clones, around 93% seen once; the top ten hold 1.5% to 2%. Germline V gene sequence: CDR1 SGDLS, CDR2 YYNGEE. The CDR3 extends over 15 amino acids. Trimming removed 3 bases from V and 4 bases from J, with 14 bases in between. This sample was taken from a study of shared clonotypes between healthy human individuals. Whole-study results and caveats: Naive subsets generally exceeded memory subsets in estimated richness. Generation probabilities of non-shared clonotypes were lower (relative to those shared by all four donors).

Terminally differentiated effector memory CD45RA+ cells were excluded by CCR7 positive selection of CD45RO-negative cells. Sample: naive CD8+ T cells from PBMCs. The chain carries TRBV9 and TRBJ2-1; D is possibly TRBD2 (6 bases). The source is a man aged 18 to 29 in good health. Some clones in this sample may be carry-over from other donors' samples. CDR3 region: CASSATGTQYNEQFF. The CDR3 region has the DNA TGTGCCAGCAGCGCCACGGGGACTCAGTACAATGAGCAGTTCTTC.